Shown below are 20 T cell receptor beta chains from a single sample sequenced in a study of T cells in Graves' hyperthyroidism and ophthalmopathy. Amplified regions were TCR beta CDR3 sequences from RNA transcripts. Primed by the HTBI set, a first-round RT-PCR was run on the TCR CDR3. MiXCR, run by TCRdb on the multiplex PCR reads, gives a single entry per CDR3 protein. The sample lists hundreds of thousands of distinct CDR3 sequences; roughly 14% were seen once. Input material: blood. The receptor set was obtained from a woman aged 50 to 60 with Graves' ophthalmopathy.

The chain carries TRBV15 and TRBJ2-7; TRBD2 agrees at 13 bases. Per the germline V gene, CDR1 is LNHNV and CDR2 is YYDKDF (reference sequence). This CDR3 contains 17 residues. With V trimmed by 0 bases and J by 5 bases, 7 bases remained unmatched. CDR3 residues: CATSRDFRGLAGDEQYF. CDR3 nucleotide sequence: TGTGCCACCAGCAGAGATTTCCGAGGACTAGCGGGAGACGAGCAGTACTTC. Drawing the rest from reference TRBV15 and TRBJ2-7, the complete variable domain is DAMVIQNPRYQVTQFGKPVTLSCSQTLNHNVMYWYQQKSSQAPKLLFHYYDKDFNNEADTPDNFQSRRPNTSFCFLDIRSPGLGDTAMYLCATSRDFRGLAGDEQYFGPGTRLTVT.

At least ten counts were recorded for this clonotype. The genes are TRBV18 and TRBJ1-2; D is ambiguous. This CDR3 region has 15 residues. In germline, CDR1 is KGHSH, CDR2 LQKENI. With 5 bases removed from V and 0 bases from J, the gap between germline ends came to 13 bases. DNA of the CDR3: TGTGCCAGCTCAGCTTCGAAAAACTCTAACTATGGCTACACCTTC. This sequence encodes CASSASKNSNYGYTF.

This clonotype was observed many times. The chain carries TRBV7-6 and TRBJ1-5; D is uncertain. CDR3 length: 16 amino acids. Per germline, CDR1 SGHVS and CDR2 FNYEAQ. The V end lost 5 bases, the J end lost 0 bases, and 14 bases lay between the germline ends. The CDR3 nucleotides read TGTGCCAGCAGCCCAGGTAACAGTCATAGCAATCAGCCCCAGCATTTT. Its translation is CASSPGNSHSNQPQHF.

The chain uses TRBV27 and TRBJ2-2; TRBD1 agrees at 12 bases. The CDR3 runs to 19 residues. The ends lost 1 base at V and 4 bases at J; junction bases unmatched: 10. Germline assignment: CDR1 MNHEY and CDR2 SMNVEV (reference sequence). CDR3 protein: CASSLLAGTGGEFTGELFF. DNA of the CDR3: TGTGCCAGCAGTTTATTGGCGGGGACAGGGGGCGAGTTCACCGGGGAGCTGTTTTTT.

As regards this clonotype: This sequence may be a read error, since a much larger clone differs from it by one base. This chain connects TRBV11-3 to TRBJ2-1, with TRBD2 matching 15 bases. Looked up from germline, CDR1 is SGHNT and CDR2 is YENEEA. There are 15 residues in the CDR3. CDR3 in DNA: TGTGCCAGCGGCTTTGGACTAGCGGGAGGGATTGAGCAGTTCTTC. Its translation: CASGFGLAGGIEQFF. Full variable domain (missing parts from reference TRBV11-3 and TRBJ2-1): EAGVVQSPRYKIIEKKQPVAFWCNPISGHNTLYWYLQNLGQGPELLIRYENEEAVDDSQLPKDRFSAERLKGVDSTLKIQPAELGDSAVYLCASGFGLAGGIEQFFGPGTRLTVL.

The sample holds many counts of this clonotype. This chain uses TRBV29-1 with TRBJ1-2; TRBD1 might be the D (6 bases). CDR1 SQVTM and CDR2 ANQGSEA come from the germline V gene. The CDR3 spans 15 residues. Between the trimmed V and J ends, which lost 8 bases and 2 bases, there was a span of 21 bases. The CDR3 DNA is TGCAGCATTCCAAAGGGACATGACCAAAACTATGGCTACACCTTC. It yields the protein CSIPKGHDQNYGYTF. The full variable domain, its missing parts supplied by reference TRBV29-1 and TRBJ1-2, is SAVISQKPSRDICQRGTSLTIQCQVDSQVTMMFWYRQQPGQSLTLIATANQGSEATYESGFVIDKFPISRPNLTFSTLTVSNMSPEDSSIYLCSIPKGHDQNYGYTFGSGTRLTVV.

The CDR3 region is CASSGYLRQGDNEQYF. DNA for the CDR3: TGTGCCAGCAGTGGATACCTAAGACAGGGGGACAACGAGCAGTACTTC. J is TRBJ2-7 and V is TRBV25-1; TRBD1 aligns across 9 bases. The CDR3 length is 16 residues. The V segment lost 4 bases and the J segment 5 bases; nucleotides outside the gene matches: 12. Looked up from germline, CDR1 is MGHDK and CDR2 is SYGVNS.

This clonotype was seen at least ten times. Written as DNA, the CDR3 is TGTGCCAGCAGTTACTTGAGCGGGAGAATCTACGAGCAGTACTTC. This codes for CASSYLSGRIYEQYF. The chain links TRBV6-5 to TRBJ2-7; TRBD2 matches 8 bases. CDR3 length: 15 amino acids. Germline V lookup: CDR1 MNHEY, CDR2 SVGAGI. The trim removed 1 base at V and 3 bases at J, leaving 5 bases unmatched.

In this sample, this clonotype turned up many times. The chain links TRBV20-1 to TRBJ2-1; a weak D match, TRBD2 (5 bases). The CDR3 spans 13 residues. CDR1 DFQATT and CDR2 SNEGSKA come from the germline V gene (reference sequence). Between the trimmed V and J ends, which lost 3 bases and 4 bases, there was a span of 10 bases. CDR3 loop: CSASRDGYNEQFF. Here the CDR3 DNA reads TGCAGTGCTAGTCGGGATGGTTACAATGAGCAGTTCTTC.

This clonotype was observed at least ten times. This chain connects TRBV30 to TRBJ1-5; a weak D match, TRBD1 (5 bases). CDR1 is GTSNPN and CDR2 is SVGIG in the germline V gene (reference sequence). Trimming took off 1 base at V and 5 bases at J, with 18 bases between the two ends. The CDR3 totals 16 residues. The CDR3 bases are TGTGCCTGGAGTGAAATCGGGGGGGGAGGAGATCAGCCCCAGCATTTT. Protein product: CAWSEIGGGGDQPQHF.

A note on this clonotype: No conserved phenylalanine or tryptophan is present at the end of the CDR3, so a read error is the likely explanation. The V call is TRBV6-1, the J call TRBJ1-5; D gene uncertain. Looked up from germline, CDR1 is MNHNS and CDR2 is SASEGT. Trimming removed 3 bases from V and 1 base from J, with 10 bases in between. This CDR3 region has 15 residues. DNA for the CDR3: TGTGCCAGCAGTGATATCGGTTGGAGCAATCAGCCCCAGCATCTT. Encoded protein: CASSDIGWSNQPQHL.

V and J are TRBV7-2 and TRBJ1-6, with 7 bases matching TRBD1. The ends lost 3 bases at V and 7 bases at J; junction bases unmatched: 3. CDR1 is SGHTA, CDR2 FQGNSA, per germline. The CDR3 has 14 amino acids. The CDR3 is CASSFGQVNSPLHF. The DNA for the CDR3 is TGTGCCAGCAGCTTTGGACAGGTCAATTCACCCCTCCACTTT.

This clonotype was picked up a small number of times. This chain connects TRBV19 to TRBJ1-5; D gene uncertain. Germline CDR1 and CDR2: LNHDA and SQIVND (reference sequence). The CDR3 contains 14 residues. Trimming cost V 7 bases and J 1 base, with 11 bases left between them. The CDR3 coding sequence is TGTGCCAGTAACCTCGGACTGAGCAATCAGCCCCAGCATTTT. It encodes CASNLGLSNQPQHF. Full variable domain (remainder filled in from reference TRBV19 and TRBJ1-5): DGGITQSPKYLFRKEGQNVTLSCEQNLNHDAMYWYRQDPGQGLRLIYYSQIVNDFQKGDIAEGYSVSREKKESFPLTVTSAQKNPTAFYLCASNLGLSNQPQHFGDGTRLSIL.

At least ten counts were recorded for this clonotype. This chain connects TRBV2 to TRBJ2-1; 8 nucleotides match TRBD2. The CDR3 consists of 15 residues. CDR1 is SNHLY and CDR2 is FYNNEI in the germline V gene. After removal of 7 bases from V and 5 bases from J, the junction contained 10 bases not matched to a gene. CDR3 sequence reads: CASTELAGKDNEQFF. DNA for the CDR3: TGTGCCAGCACCGAATTAGCGGGAAAAGACAATGAGCAGTTCTTC. Supplemented by reference TRBV2 and TRBJ2-1, the full variable domain reads EPEVTQTPSHQVTQMGQEVILRCVPISNHLYFYWYRQILGQKVEFLVSFYNNEISEKSEIFDDQFSVERPDGSNFTLKIRSTKLEDSAMYFCASTELAGKDNEQFFGPGTRLTVL.

The genes are TRBV5-1 and TRBJ2-5, with D possibly matching TRBD2 (6 bases). Germline lookup yields CDR1 SGHRS and CDR2 YFSETQ. Trimming took off 0 bases at V and 3 bases at J, with 15 bases between the two ends. This CDR3 spans 16 amino acids. This chain's CDR3 is CASSLVSTWGEETQYF. CDR3 DNA sequence: TGCGCCAGCAGCTTGGTGTCAACATGGGGGGAAGAGACCCAGTACTTC.

This clonotype was recorded a few times. The chain joins TRBV5-1 to TRBJ2-4; TRBD1 or TRBD2 may be the D gene (5 bases each). Trimming left V 0 bases short and J 1 base short, with 8 bases between. Germline CDR1 reads SGHRS; CDR2 reads YFSETQ. The CDR3 has 15 residues. As DNA, the CDR3 is TGCGCCAGCAGCTTGGACGGGGCGGCCAAAAACATTCAGTACTTC. Its protein product is CASSLDGAAKNIQYF.

This clonotype was observed a handful of times. DNA of the CDR3: TGTGCCAACAGTCCGACTAGGGCAAACACCGGGGAGCTGTTTTTT. Translating gives CANSPTRANTGELFF. The chain has TRBV7-8 and TRBJ2-2; D might be TRBD2 (6 bases). CDR1 is SGHVS, CDR2 FQNEAQ, per germline. Trimming shortened V by 10 bases and J by 2 bases, and 17 bases separated the two germline ends. The CDR3 is 15 amino acids.

For this clonotype: This may come from a read error, since a much larger clone is one base off. This sequence joins TRBV7-9 and TRBJ1-1; D call uncertain. Germline CDR1 is SEHNR and CDR2 is FQNEAQ (reference sequence). V was trimmed by 6 bases and J by 4 bases, leaving 12 bases between them. The CDR3 length is 13 residues. The CDR3 loop reads CASRRGFSTEAFF. CDR3 coding DNA: TGTGCCAGCAGACGGGGTTTTAGCACTGAAGCTTTCTTT. The full variable domain, its missing parts supplied by reference TRBV7-9 and TRBJ1-1, is DTGVSQNPRHKITKRGQNVTFRCDPISEHNRLYWYRQTLGQGPEFLTYFQNEAQLEKSRLLSDRFSAERPKGSFSTLEIQRTEQGDSAMYLCASRRGFSTEAFFGQGTRLTVV.

This clonotype showed up many times. The chain is built from TRBV24-1 and TRBJ1-5, with 10 positions matching TRBD1. The germline V gene has CDR1 KGHDR and CDR2 SFDVKD. CDR3 length equals 20 residues. Unmatched junction bases numbered 14, after V lost 1 base and J lost 3 bases. The CDR3, as DNA: TGTGCCACCAGTGATTTCAGGGACAGGGGACCCGGTTTCCTCAATCAGCCCCAGCATTTT. Translating gives CATSDFRDRGPGFLNQPQHF.

The V and J genes are TRBV25-1 and TRBJ1-2, with D possibly TRBD1 on 5 matching bases. CDR1 is MGHDK, CDR2 SYGVNS, per germline. The CDR3 covers 12 residues. Trimming took off 4 bases at V and 8 bases at J, with 11 bases between the two ends. In DNA, the CDR3 is TGTGCCAGCAGTGGTTACGGGGACGGCTACACCTTC. Translated: CASSGYGDGYTF.